The next 15 T cell receptor beta chains were all read from a single sample in a study of T cells in localized non-small cell lung cancer. Assay used: immunoSEQ multiplex PCR; TCRdb lists only in-frame clones, some missing. The sample holds approximately 1,500 clones; roughly a fifth are singletons and the top ten take roughly an eighth. The starting material was normal lung tissue next to the tumor, obtained before any cancer treatment. The receptors here all came from a man between 35 and 75 years old with stage II lung adenocarcinoma.

This clone has more than one count but fewer than ten. The CDR3 sequence: CASSLALLIEGSPLHF. In DNA form, the CDR3 reads TGTGCCAGCAGCTTGGCCCTCCTCATAGAGGGTTCACCCCTCCACTTT. The rearrangement uses TRBV11-3 and TRBJ1-6; D is uncertain. Germline CDR1 SGHNT, CDR2 YENEEA. V lost 3 bases to trimming and J lost 9 bases, with 18 bases between them. The CDR3 spans 16 residues.

The gene calls are TRBV25-1 and TRBJ1-2; the D gene is possibly TRBD1 (6 bases). Per the germline V gene, CDR1 is MGHDK and CDR2 is SYGVNS. The CDR3 has 12 residues. Trimming took 2 bases from V and 8 from J, leaving 9 bases between them. The CDR3 region is CASSEQGLGYTF. In DNA form, the CDR3 reads TGTGCCAGCAGTGAACAGGGGTTGGGCTACACCTTC.

This clone appeared a few times. This chain uses TRBV9 with TRBJ2-5; 9 bases line up with TRBD2. The CDR3 contains 15 residues. CDR1 SGDLS and CDR2 YYNGEE come from the germline V gene. After removal of 3 bases from V and 4 bases from J, the junction contained 7 bases not matched to a gene. In DNA, the CDR3 is TGTGCCAGCAGCGCCTCTAGCGGGGCTGGAGAGACCCAGTACTTC. Translation gives CASSASSGAGETQYF.

The rearrangement uses TRBV19 and TRBJ1-5, with D possibly TRBD1 on 6 matching bases. CDR1 LNHDA and CDR2 SQIVND come from the germline V gene (reference sequence). V was shortened by 6 bases and J by 0 bases, with 9 bases between the two germline ends. The CDR3 is made up of 14 amino acids. The CDR3 DNA is TGTGCCAGTAGGAGGGGGGGTAGCAATCAGCCCCAGCATTTT. Its protein product is CASRRGGSNQPQHF.

The CDR3 region has the DNA TGCAGCGTAGTCCGGACGGCCATCACTGAAGCTTTCTTT. Translation: CSVVRTAITEAFF. The chain joins TRBV29-1 to TRBJ1-1; D uncertain. Germline V CDR1 and CDR2: SQVTM, ANQGSEA. This CDR3 spans 13 amino acids. Trimming shortened V by 6 bases and J by 4 bases, and 15 bases separated the two germline ends.

This chain links TRBV18 with TRBJ1-2, with a tentative D call TRBD1 (6 bases). Germline V CDR1 and CDR2: KGHSH, LQKENI. Trimming stripped 3 bases from V and 4 bases from J, with 18 bases between. This CDR3 is 16 amino acids long. Here the CDR3 reads CASSPGHSSEGYGYTF. The CDR3 bases are TGTGCCAGCTCACCGGGACACTCGAGTGAAGGCTATGGCTACACCTTC.

V gene TRBV19 combines with J gene TRBJ1-1, with D possibly TRBD1 on 5 matching bases. V was trimmed by 5 bases and J by 9 bases, leaving 10 bases between them. CDR1 is LNHDA, CDR2 SQIVND, per germline (reference sequence). The CDR3 sequence is 11 residues long. The DNA for the CDR3 is TGTGCCAGTAGTTCCGGGGCCCAAGCTTTCTTT. Its translation is CASSSGAQAFF.

V usage is TRBV25-1 and J usage is TRBJ2-1; D is uncertain. CDR1 and CDR2 (germline): MGHDK, SYGVNS. The length of the CDR3 is 15 residues. Trimming removed 4 bases from V and 2 bases from J, with 12 bases in between. The CDR3 loop is CASSAEVSPYNEQFF. In DNA, the CDR3 is TGTGCCAGCAGTGCTGAAGTCTCCCCCTACAATGAGCAGTTCTTC.

This clone has a handful of counts. In DNA form, the CDR3 reads TGTGCCAGCAGCCCCTGGACAGGGAGCGACGAGCAGTACTTC. Its protein is CASSPWTGSDEQYF. V is TRBV9 and J is TRBJ2-7; 8 nucleotides agree with TRBD1. V lost 4 bases and J lost 5; bases outside the gene matches: 8. The CDR3 is 14 amino acids. CDR1 and CDR2 from the germline V gene are SGDLS and YYNGEE. The variable domain in full, completed from reference TRBV9 and TRBJ2-7, reads DSGVTQTPKHLITATGQRVTLRCSPRSGDLSVYWYQQSLDQGLQFLIQYYNGEERAKGNILERFSAQQFPDLHSELNLSSLELGDSALYFCASSPWTGSDEQYFGPGTRLTVT.

This clone was found a few times. The chain uses TRBV2 and TRBJ2-7; no clear D. Trimming removed 6 bases from V and 1 base from J, with 7 bases in between. The germline gives CDR1 SNHLY, CDR2 FYNNEI. This CDR3 is built from 12 residues. The CDR3 protein is CASRSLSYEQYF. The DNA for the CDR3 is TGTGCCAGCAGATCCCTTTCCTACGAGCAGTACTTC. Supplemented by reference TRBV2 and TRBJ2-7, the full variable domain reads EPEVTQTPSHQVTQMGQEVILRCVPISNHLYFYWYRQILGQKVEFLVSFYNNEISEKSEIFDDQFSVERPDGSNFTLKIRSTKLEDSAMYFCASRSLSYEQYFGPGTRLTVT.

There are a few counts of this clone. The chain employs TRBV6-8 and TRBJ1-5, with 9 bases that match TRBD1. After removal of 6 bases from V and 7 bases from J, the junction contained 10 bases not matched to a gene. The CDR3 runs 15 residues. Germline V gives CDR1 MNHGY, CDR2 SAAAGT. The CDR3 region has the DNA TGTGCCAGCAGCTTCGGACAGGGGAAATTCCAGCCCCAGCATTTT. Translation gives CASSFGQGKFQPQHF.

This clone was recorded a few times. The chain employs TRBV19 and TRBJ2-7; a possible D gene is TRBD1 (6 bases). V gave up 7 bases and J gave up 2 bases, with 12 bases separating them. Germline CDR1 is LNHDA and CDR2 is SQIVND (reference sequence). The CDR3 length is 13 residues. The chain's CDR3 is CASTQDSPYEQYF. CDR3 coding DNA: TGTGCCAGTACCCAGGACAGCCCCTACGAGCAGTACTTC.

By share, this clone counts as large. This sequence joins TRBV11-3 and TRBJ1-1; possible D gene TRBD1, 6 bases. This CDR3 has 14 amino acids. Trimming shortened V by 2 bases and J by 1 base, and 8 bases separated the two germline ends. Germline CDR1 and CDR2: SGHNT and YENEEA. The CDR3 loop reads CASSLTRGNTEAFF. The DNA for the CDR3 is TGTGCCAGCAGCTTAACCAGGGGGAACACTGAAGCTTTCTTT.

This clone was detected only a few times. The chain joins TRBV7-2 to TRBJ2-7; 11 bases align to TRBD2. The CDR3 is made up of 17 amino acids. Germline V gene lookup returns CDR1 SGHTA and CDR2 FQGNSA. V lost 3 bases, J lost 0 bases, and 7 bases stayed unmatched. The chain's CDR3 is CASSFITSGGGSYEQYF. In DNA form, the CDR3 reads TGTGCCAGCAGCTTCATCACTAGCGGGGGTGGCTCCTACGAGCAGTACTTC.

J is TRBJ2-7 and V is TRBV19; TRBD1 aligns across 8 bases. V shed 1 base and J 4 bases; nucleotides not matched to a gene: 6. The CDR3 has 15 residues. CDR1 LNHDA and CDR2 SQIVND come from the germline V gene (reference sequence). The CDR3 sequence: CASSIGTGSGYEQYF. The CDR3 DNA is TGTGCCAGTAGTATAGGGACAGGGTCAGGATACGAGCAGTACTTC.